The next 19 T cell receptor beta chains were all read from a single sample in a study of shared clonotypes between healthy human individuals (dated by TCRdb to the early 2020s). The library was built by means of the immunoSEQ multiplex PCR assay. In its TCRdb copy, this immuneACCESS table keeps in-frame sequences only and misses some clones. Where compared with another copy, unresolved V genes explain less than half of these, and the others have no known cause. Across this sample there are roughly 2.2 million clones, with around 93% seen only once. The ten largest clonotypes hold roughly 0.34% of the sample. Sequencing was performed on naive CD4+ T cells from PBMCs. Sample cell subset or site, as interpreted from the label and publication: CD45RA+ positively selected. All receptors come from a man aged 18 to 29 in good health. Some clones in this sample may be carry-over from other donors' samples.

The chain has TRBV7-2 and TRBJ1-1; 12 bases are a match to TRBD1. Germline CDR1 is SGHTA and CDR2 is FQGNSA. The CDR3 is made up of 14 amino acids. With V trimmed by 3 bases and J by 10 bases, 6 bases remained unmatched. This CDR3 is CASSFGTGGRAAFF. CDR3 sequence (DNA): TGTGCCAGCAGCTTTGGGACAGGGGGCCGGGCAGCTTTCTTT. Together with reference TRBV7-2 and TRBJ1-1, the CDR3 gives the full variable domain: GAGVSQSPSNKVTEKGKDVELRCDPISGHTALYWYRQSLGQGLEFLIYFQGNSAPDKSGLPSDRFSAERTGGSVSTLTIQRTQQEDSAVYLCASSFGTGGRAAFFGQGTRLTVV.

This clone came up once. J is TRBJ1-1 and V is TRBV5-6, with a weak D call TRBD1 (6 bases). This CDR3 is built from 18 residues. CDR1 is SGHDT, CDR2 YYEEEE, per germline. V lost 5 bases and J lost 4, with 27 bases in between. The CDR3 sequence: CASRAYRAARRGGTEAFF. The CDR3 DNA follows: TGTGCCAGCAGGGCTTATAGGGCAGCTCGCCGAGGGGGCACTGAAGCTTTCTTT.

The rearrangement joins TRBV29-1 to TRBJ2-3; a weak D match, TRBD2 (6 bases). The CDR3 sequence is 13 residues long. From germline, CDR1 is SQVTM and CDR2 ANQGSEA. V dropped 5 bases and J dropped 1 base, with 10 bases sitting between them. The CDR3 nucleotides read TGCAGCGTTAGACCGGGAGGCACAGATACGCAGTATTTT. This encodes CSVRPGGTDTQYF.

Notes on this clone: The same CDR3 can be traced to other DNA sequences in this sample. The chain joins TRBV30 to TRBJ1-3; perhaps TRBD1 as D (5 bases). Germline V gene sequence: CDR1 GTSNPN, CDR2 SVGIG (reference sequence). V was clipped by 2 bases and J by 0 bases, with 8 bases between them. This CDR3 is built from 14 residues. The CDR3 coding sequence is TGTGCCTGGAGTAAGGGGTTCTCTGGAAACACCATATATTTT. Protein sequence: CAWSKGFSGNTIYF.

The chain uses TRBV29-1 and TRBJ2-1; D remains unclear. The CDR3 consists of 11 residues. Germline-derived CDR1 and CDR2 are SQVTM and ANQGSEA. Trimming removed 4 bases from V and 7 bases from J, with 8 bases in between. The CDR3 DNA reads as TGCAGCGTTGGAGGTGGGAATGAGCAGTTCTTC. Encoded protein: CSVGGGNEQFF.

This clone was counted once. V usage is TRBV10-3 and J usage is TRBJ2-3, with no clear D. The CDR3 consists of 13 residues. The germline V gene has CDR1 ENHRY and CDR2 SYGVKD. Trimming removed 5 bases at V and 10 bases at J, with 16 bases between. The CDR3 DNA follows: TGTGCCATCAGTCAGCCCCCAAGAAGTTCGCAGTATTTT. Residues: CAISQPPRSSQYF.

The chain uses TRBV30 and TRBJ2-2; D perhaps matches TRBD2 (7 bases). In germline, CDR1 is GTSNPN, CDR2 SVGIG (reference sequence). The V and J ends lost 5 bases and 7 bases respectively, with 17 bases between them. CDR3 length: 14 residues. The CDR3 sequence is CAWGPRGAGGELFF. The DNA for the CDR3 is TGTGCCTGGGGGCCCCGGGGGGCCGGCGGGGAGCTGTTTTTT.

The chain links TRBV10-1 to TRBJ2-1, with D uncertain. Germline CDR1 is WNHNN and CDR2 is SYGVQD (reference sequence). V was shortened by 2 bases and J by 0 bases, with 14 bases between the two germline ends. The CDR3 consists of 17 residues. The chain's CDR3 is CASSEGFAESSYNEQFF. CDR3 nucleotide sequence: TGCGCCAGCAGTGAGGGTTTCGCGGAGAGCTCCTACAATGAGCAGTTCTTC.

V usage is TRBV28 and J usage is TRBJ2-5; D not resolved. The tail of the sequence fits TRBJ2-7 better, so the J call may be wrong. The CDR3 contains 14 residues. CDR1 is MDHEN, CDR2 SYDVKM, per germline. In DNA, the CDR3 is TGTGCCAGCAGTCTCGAGACACCATCCTACGAGCAGTACTTC. It yields the protein CASSLETPSYEQYF.

The chain recombines TRBV19 with TRBJ1-2, with a weak D call TRBD1 (5 bases). The CDR3 loop spans 14 amino acids. CDR1 LNHDA and CDR2 SQIVND come from the germline V gene (reference sequence). V lost 10 bases to trimming and J lost 0 bases, with 15 bases between them. CDR3 residues: CAISPGRTNYGYTF. Written as DNA, the CDR3 is TGTGCCATTTCACCGGGACGGACTAACTATGGCTACACCTTC.

The V call is TRBV19, the J call TRBJ2-1, with D perhaps given as TRBD1 or TRBD2 (6 bases each). In germline, CDR1 is LNHDA, CDR2 SQIVND (reference sequence). Trimming took off 5 bases at V and 0 bases at J, with 8 bases between the two ends. The CDR3 runs 14 residues. This CDR3 reads CASSGGGSYNEQFF. In nucleotides, the CDR3 is TGTGCCAGTAGTGGAGGGGGCTCCTACAATGAGCAGTTCTTC.

V usage is TRBV30 and J usage is TRBJ1-2; D is undetermined. V was cut by 4 bases and J by 7 bases, with 16 bases left in between. The CDR3 runs 13 residues. Germline V gene lookup returns CDR1 GTSNPN and CDR2 SVGIG (reference sequence). The CDR3 nucleotides are TGTGCCTGGATGGGGAGGCCTGGTGGTGGCTACACCTTC. As protein: CAWMGRPGGGYTF.

This chain uses TRBV9 with TRBJ2-1; D might be TRBD2 (5 bases). The CDR3 runs 14 residues. The germline V and J ends were trimmed by 1 base and 6 bases, with 11 bases remaining between them. CDR1 and CDR2 from the germline V gene are SGDLS and YYNGEE. The CDR3 protein is CASSVRGYVNEQFF. In DNA form, the CDR3 reads TGTGCCAGCAGCGTACGGGGATACGTCAATGAGCAGTTCTTC. The variable domain in full, completed from reference TRBV9 and TRBJ2-1, reads DSGVTQTPKHLITATGQRVTLRCSPRSGDLSVYWYQQSLDQGLQFLIQYYNGEERAKGNILERFSAQQFPDLHSELNLSSLELGDSALYFCASSVRGYVNEQFFGPGTRLTVL.

The chain is built from TRBV9 and TRBJ1-4; 7 bases are a match to TRBD1. CDR1 is SGDLS, CDR2 YYNGEE, per germline. This CDR3 is 16 amino acids long. V shed 0 bases, J shed 7 bases, and the junction held 9 bases outside the gene matches. Written as DNA, the CDR3 is TGTGCCAGCAGCGTAGCACGGGACAGAAGAAGTGAAAAACTGTTTTTT. This codes for CASSVARDRRSEKLFF.

A few counts support this clone. The chain is built from TRBV28 and TRBJ1-1, with a tentative D call TRBD1 (5 bases). The germline V gene encodes CDR1 MDHEN and CDR2 SYDVKM. The CDR3 spans 13 residues. Trimming took 6 bases from V and 11 from J, leaving 19 bases between them. CDR3 amino acids: CASRDRGVRSAFF. The CDR3 DNA reads as TGTGCCAGCAGAGATCGAGGGGTTCGGTCGGCTTTCTTT.

A few counts support this clone. Different DNA sequences within this sample yield the same CDR3. The rearrangement joins TRBV6-5 to TRBJ1-1; the match to TRBD1 covers 8 bases. J was trimmed by 2 bases and V by 1 base; bases with no gene match: 3. The CDR3 is made up of 15 amino acids. CDR1 is MNHEY, CDR2 SVGAGI, per germline. CDR3: CASSYLAGGNTEAFF. The CDR3 coding sequence is TGTGCCAGCAGTTACTTAGCAGGGGGCAACACTGAAGCTTTCTTT.

CDR3 DNA: TGTGCCTGGAGTGTACTTGGCAGGGGGCGAATTGGAAACACCATATATTTT. It specifies CAWSVLGRGRIGNTIYF. The chain carries TRBV30 and TRBJ1-3, with 8 bases identical to TRBD1. The V gene end was trimmed by 0 bases and the J gene end by 3 bases; junction bases not matched to a gene: 10. Germline loops: CDR1 GTSNPN, CDR2 SVGIG (reference sequence). There are 17 residues in the CDR3.

This clone has a single count. This chain uses TRBV5-6 with TRBJ2-1; D is perhaps TRBD1 (5 bases). Germline V lookup: CDR1 SGHDT, CDR2 YYEEEE. Trimming shortened V by 4 bases and J by 6 bases, and 14 bases separated the two germline ends. This CDR3 has 14 residues. The CDR3 DNA reads as TGTGCCAGCAGCCGACGACAGCAGGCCAATGAGCAGTTCTTC. Amino acid sequence: CASSRRQQANEQFF.

V is TRBV4-2 and J is TRBJ2-1; TRBD1 might be the D (6 bases). CDR1 is LGHNA and CDR2 is YNFKEQ in the germline V gene. Trimming cost V 0 bases and J 10 bases, with 16 bases left between them. CDR3 length equals 15 residues. CDR3 amino acids: CASSQDRQGPKEQFF. The DNA of the CDR3 is TGTGCCAGCAGCCAAGATCGGCAGGGGCCCAAGGAGCAGTTCTTC.